This T cell receptor beta chain emerged from a study of regulatory T cells in long-lasting Graves disease. Study details: For a period under 3 months, newly diagnosed Graves' patients had taken antithyroid drugs.

Assembly of TCR beta libraries relied on iRepertoire HTBI primers together with Arm-PCR of CDR3 regions. TCRdb used MiXCR to reprocess the multiplex PCR reads, holding one entry per CDR3 protein. The sample contains some 400,000 distinct CDR3 sequences, around 14% of which appear only once. The CDR3 covers 15 residues. Germline lookup yields CDR1 LGHDT and CDR2 YNNKEL (reference sequence). V was trimmed by 2 bases and J by 5 bases, leaving 15 bases between them. Time point of the sample: newly diagnosed GD, antithyroid drugs for less than 3 months. RNA from PBMCs was the source of the TCR library. This sample also appeared in a second study, on T cells in Graves' hyperthyroidism and ophthalmopathy. From that paper: An absence of ophthalmopathy progression within 18 months meant stable Graves' hyperthyroidism. Among the patients, aged 18 to 65, hyperthyroidism was newly diagnosed and had lasted under 2 months. Thyroid ultrasound and orbital computed tomography, with clinical symptoms and serum thyroxine and TRAb, informed diagnoses.

Sequenced material: peripheral blood mononuclear cells (PBMCs), taken at new diagnosis, from a patient treated with antithyroid drugs. The chain carries TRBV3-1 and TRBJ2-5; D may be TRBD1 (5 bases). The sequence was obtained from a woman under 40 with Graves disease. The CDR3 loop is CASSQSPAGWETQYF. CDR3 bases: TGTGCCAGCAGCCAATCCCCGGCAGGGTGGGAGACCCAGTACTTC.